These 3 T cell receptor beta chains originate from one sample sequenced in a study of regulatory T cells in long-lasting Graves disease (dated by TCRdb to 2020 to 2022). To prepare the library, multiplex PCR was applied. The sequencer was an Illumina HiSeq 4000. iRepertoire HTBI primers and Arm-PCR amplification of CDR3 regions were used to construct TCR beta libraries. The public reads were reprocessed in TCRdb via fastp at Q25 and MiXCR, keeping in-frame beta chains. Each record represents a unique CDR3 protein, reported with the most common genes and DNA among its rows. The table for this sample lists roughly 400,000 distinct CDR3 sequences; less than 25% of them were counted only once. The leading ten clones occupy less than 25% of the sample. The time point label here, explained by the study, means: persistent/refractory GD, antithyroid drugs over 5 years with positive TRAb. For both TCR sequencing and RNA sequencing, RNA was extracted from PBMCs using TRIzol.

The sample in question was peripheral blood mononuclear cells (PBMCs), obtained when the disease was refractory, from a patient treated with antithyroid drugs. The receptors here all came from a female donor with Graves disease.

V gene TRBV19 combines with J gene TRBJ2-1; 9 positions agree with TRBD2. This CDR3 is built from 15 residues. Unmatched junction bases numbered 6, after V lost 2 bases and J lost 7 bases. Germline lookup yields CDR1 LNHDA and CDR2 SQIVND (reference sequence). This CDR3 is CASSISPSGKNEQFF. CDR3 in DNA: TGTGCCAGTAGTATAAGCCCTAGCGGGAAAAATGAGCAGTTCTTC.

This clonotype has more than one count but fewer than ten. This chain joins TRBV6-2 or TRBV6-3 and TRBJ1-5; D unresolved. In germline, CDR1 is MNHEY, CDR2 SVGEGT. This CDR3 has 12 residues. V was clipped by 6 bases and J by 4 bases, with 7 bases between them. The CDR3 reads CASRWENQPQHF. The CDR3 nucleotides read TGTGCCAGCAGATGGGAAAATCAGCCCCAGCATTTT.

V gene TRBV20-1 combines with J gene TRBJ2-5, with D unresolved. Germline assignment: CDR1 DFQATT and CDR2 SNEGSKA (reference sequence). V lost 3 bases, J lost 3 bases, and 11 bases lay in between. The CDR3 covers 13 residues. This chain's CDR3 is CSARLGLKETQYF. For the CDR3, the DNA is TGCAGTGCTAGGCTGGGATTAAAAGAGACCCAGTACTTC.